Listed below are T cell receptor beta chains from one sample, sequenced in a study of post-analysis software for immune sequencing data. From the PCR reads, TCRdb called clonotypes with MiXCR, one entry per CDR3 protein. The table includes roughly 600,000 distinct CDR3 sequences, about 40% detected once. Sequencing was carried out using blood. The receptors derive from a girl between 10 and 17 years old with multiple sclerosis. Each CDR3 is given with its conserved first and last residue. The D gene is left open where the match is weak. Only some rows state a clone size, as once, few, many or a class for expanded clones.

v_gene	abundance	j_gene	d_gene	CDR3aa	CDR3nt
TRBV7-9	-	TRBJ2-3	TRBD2	CASSVGLAGGPWDTQYF	TGTGCCAGCAGCGTCGGACTAGCGGGAGGCCCCTGGGATACGCAGTATTTT
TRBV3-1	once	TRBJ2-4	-	CASSQESGSKNIQYF	TGTGCCAGCAGCCAAGAATCAGGGTCCAAAAACATTCAGTACTTC
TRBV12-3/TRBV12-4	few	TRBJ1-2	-	CASSREDPQYGYTF	TGTGCCAGCAGCCGCGAGGACCCCCAATATGGCTACACCTTC
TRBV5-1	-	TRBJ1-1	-	CASSLDPFGRQNTEAFF	TGCGCCAGCAGCTTGGATCCGTTTGGGAGACAGAACACTGAAGCTTTCTTT
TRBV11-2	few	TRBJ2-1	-	CASSPHLPNEQFF	TGTGCCAGCAGCCCTCACCTTCCGAATGAGCAGTTCTTC
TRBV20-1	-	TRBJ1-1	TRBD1	CSARDPFDRGGTEAFF	TGCAGTGCTAGAGATCCCTTCGACAGGGGGGGCACTGAAGCTTTCTTT
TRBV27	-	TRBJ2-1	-	CATARPLTSYNEQFF	TGTGCCACCGCACGTCCACTGACTTCCTACAATGAGCAGTTCTTC
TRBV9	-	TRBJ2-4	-	CASSSVGGAKNIQYF	TGTGCCAGCAGCTCTGTCGGGGGAGCCAAAAACATTCAGTACTTC
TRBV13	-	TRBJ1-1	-	CASSLGLGFEAFF	TGTGCCAGCAGCTTGGGTTTAGGGTTTGAAGCTTTCTTT
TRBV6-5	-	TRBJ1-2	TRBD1	CASSLLQGAYGYTF	TGTGCCAGCAGTTTATTACAGGGGGCCTATGGCTACACCTTC
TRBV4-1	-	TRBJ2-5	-	CASSQAVGPETQYF	TGCGCCAGCAGCCAAGCAGTCGGCCCGGAGACCCAGTACTTC
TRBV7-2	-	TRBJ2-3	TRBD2	CASSLLAGEPTDTQYF	TGTGCCAGCAGCTTACTGGCGGGGGAGCCCACAGATACGCAGTATTTT
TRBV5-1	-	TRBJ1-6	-	CASSPEQRSPLHF	TGCGCCAGCAGCCCCGAACAGCGATCACCCCTCCACTTT
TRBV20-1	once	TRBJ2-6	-	CSARNLNSGANVLTF	TGCAGTGCTAGGAACCTCAACTCTGGGGCCAACGTCCTGACTTTC
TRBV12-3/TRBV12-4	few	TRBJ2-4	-	CASGQTGAKNIQYF	TGTGCCAGCGGCCAGACAGGAGCCAAAAACATTCAGTACTTC
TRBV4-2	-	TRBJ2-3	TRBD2	CARSRLAGGSTDTQYF	TGTGCCCGCAGCCGCCTAGCGGGTGGTAGCACAGATACGCAGTATTTT
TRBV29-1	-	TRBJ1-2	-	CSVDGVDYGYTF	TGCAGCGTTGATGGGGTGGACTATGGCTACACCTTC
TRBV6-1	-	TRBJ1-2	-	CASSTRPYGYTF	TGTGCCAGCAGTACCAGACCCTATGGCTACACCTTC
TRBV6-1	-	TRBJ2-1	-	CASSGLIGNEQFF	TGTGCCAGCAGTGGACTAATAGGGAATGAGCAGTTCTTC
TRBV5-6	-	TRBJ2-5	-	CASSLSPGAQETQYF	TGTGCCAGCAGCTTGAGCCCCGGGGCCCAAGAGACCCAGTACTTC
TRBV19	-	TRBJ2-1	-	CASSIYTEQFF	TGTGCCAGTAGTATATACACTGAGCAGTTCTTC
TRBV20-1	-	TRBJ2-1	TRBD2	CSAALAGGPNEQFF	TGCAGTGCTGCACTAGCGGGAGGGCCGAATGAGCAGTTCTTC
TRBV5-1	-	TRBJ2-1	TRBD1	CASSDRGDWYNEQFF	TGCGCCAGCAGTGACAGGGGTGATTGGTACAATGAGCAGTTCTTC
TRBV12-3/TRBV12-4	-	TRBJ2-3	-	CASSRSTDTEYF	TGTGCCAGCAGCAGAAGTACAGATACGGAGTATTTT
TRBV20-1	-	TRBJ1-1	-	CSARTGSSTEAFF	TGCAGTGCTAGGACCGGGAGCAGCACTGAAGCTTTCTTT
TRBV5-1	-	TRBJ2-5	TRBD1	CASSLVGTGRLETQYF	TGCGCCAGCAGCTTGGTTGGGACAGGGAGGTTAGAGACCCAGTACTTC
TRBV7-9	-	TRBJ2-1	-	CASSLPTNEQFF	TGTGCCAGCAGCTTACCTACCAATGAGCAGTTCTTC
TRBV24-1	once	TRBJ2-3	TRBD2	CATSGGSGRVQDTQYF	TGTGCCACCAGTGGGGGGAGCGGGAGAGTACAAGATACGCAGTATTTT
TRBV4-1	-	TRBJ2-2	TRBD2	CASSTMTSAQTGELFF	TGCGCCAGCAGCACGATGACTAGCGCCCAAACCGGGGAGCTGTTTTTT
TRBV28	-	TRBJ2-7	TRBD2	CASREGLAVSYEQYF	TGTGCCAGCAGGGAGGGACTAGCGGTCTCCTACGAGCAGTACTTC
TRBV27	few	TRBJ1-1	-	CASSSSAGYTEAFF	TGTGCCAGCAGTTCGTCTGCAGGCTACACTGAAGCTTTCTTT
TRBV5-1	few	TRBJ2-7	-	CASSLVSQGKPRYEQYF	TGCGCCAGCAGCTTGGTGTCTCAGGGGAAGCCCCGGTACGAGCAGTACTTC
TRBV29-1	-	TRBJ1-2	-	CSVEGAGGYGYTF	TGCAGCGTTGAAGGAGCTGGGGGCTATGGCTACACCTTC
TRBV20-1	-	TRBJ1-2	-	CSASDRTDWNYGYTF	TGCAGTGCTAGCGACCGTACCGACTGGAACTATGGCTACACCTTC
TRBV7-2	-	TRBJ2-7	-	CASSRTPGSYEQYF	TGTGCCAGCAGCCGGACACCGGGTTCCTACGAGCAGTACTTC
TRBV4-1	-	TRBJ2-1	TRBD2	CASSQGQRGGYNEQFF	TGCGCCAGCAGCCAAGGACAGCGGGGGGGCTACAATGAGCAGTTCTTC
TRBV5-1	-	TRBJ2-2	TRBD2	CASSYTSGYTGELFF	TGCGCCAGCAGCTACACTAGCGGCTACACCGGGGAGCTGTTTTTT
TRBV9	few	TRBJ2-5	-	CASSPRPGGQTQYF	TGTGCCAGCAGCCCCCGTCCCGGGGGGCAGACCCAGTACTTC
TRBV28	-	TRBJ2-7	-	CASLGVRSYEQYF	TGTGCCAGCCTCGGGGTTCGCTCCTACGAGCAGTACTTC
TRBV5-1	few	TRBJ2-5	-	CASSLTGALKETQYF	TGCGCCAGCAGCTTAACGGGGGCGCTTAAAGAGACCCAGTACTTC
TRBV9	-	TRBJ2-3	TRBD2	CASSVRGGREDTQYF	TGTGCCAGCAGCGTACGGGGGGGCCGGGAAGATACGCAGTATTTT